Sequencing of this T cell receptor beta chain was carried out in a study of T cell repertoires in cytomegalovirus infection. Overall study context: The public TCR beta signatures pointed to both CMV infection and matching HLA type.

TCRdb reprocessed the reads with MiXCR, giving one entry per CDR3 protein. Of around 200,000 distinct CDR3 sequences in the sample, 15% to 20% were seen once. General study findings and limits: Carriers of CMV and the relevant HLA type were discriminated by public TCR beta frequency. There were HLA-C-restricted CMV-specific TCR beta clonotypes dominating the ex vivo response.

The table lists this clonotype with a few counts. Its target is not known. Per the germline V gene, CDR1 is DFQATT and CDR2 is SNEGSKA (reference sequence). After removal of 6 bases from V and 4 bases from J, the junction contained 3 bases not matched to a gene. This CDR3 is 13 amino acids long. The receptor was derived from a human donor in good health (CMV status not recorded). Some clones in this sample may be carry-over from other donors' samples. The sequenced sample was CD8+ T cells from PBMCs. The chain is built from TRBV20-1 and TRBJ2-1, with 10 bases fitting TRBD2. As DNA, the CDR3 is TGCAGTGCCGCTAGCGGGGGATACAATGAGCAGTTCTTC. This encodes CSAASGGYNEQFF.